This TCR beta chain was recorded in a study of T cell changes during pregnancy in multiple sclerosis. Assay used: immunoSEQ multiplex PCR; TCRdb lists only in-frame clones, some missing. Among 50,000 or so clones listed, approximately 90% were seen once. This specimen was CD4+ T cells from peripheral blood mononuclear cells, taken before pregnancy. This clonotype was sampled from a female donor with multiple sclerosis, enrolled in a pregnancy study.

CDR3 nucleotides: TGCGCCAGCAGCTTGGGGCCCGGGGGGAGTTACGAGCAGTACTTC. Protein product: CASSLGPGGSYEQYF. V usage is TRBV5-1 and J usage is TRBJ2-7; the match to TRBD2 covers 7 bases. The V and J ends lost 0 bases and 4 bases, in that order; junction bases with no gene match: 7. Germline V lookup: CDR1 SGHRS, CDR2 YFSETQ. The CDR3 consists of 15 residues.